Listed below are T cell receptor beta chains from one sample, sequenced in a study of T-cell memory formation after mild COVID-19. One entry per CDR3 protein results from TCRdb running MiXCR on the 5' RACE reads. The data hold around 410,000 distinct CDR3 sequences, with around 22% observed a single time. The source material was PBMCs or a T cell subset sorted from them (not recorded which). These receptors originate from an adult woman who had mild COVID-19 (a few samples of this study predate the infection). Cell type and time point are not known. The CDR3 runs from the conserved cysteine through the conserved F or W. D genes are given only for firm matches. Size is stated for part of the rows, as once, few or many counts, or as a class when the clone is expanded.

J | size | D | V | CDR3 | DNA
TRBJ2-3 | few | NA | TRBV12-3/TRBV12-4 | CASSLRQGRADTQYF | TGTGCCAGCAGTTTACGCCAGGGAAGGGCAGATACGCAGTATTTT
TRBJ2-7 | NA | NA | TRBV11-1 | CASRGDFYEQYF | TGTGCCAGCCGAGGAGACTTCTACGAGCAGTACTTC
TRBJ1-1 | NA | NA | TRBV6-5 | CASSYTTRVGAEAFF | TGTGCCAGCAGTTACACCACCCGGGTTGGGGCTGAAGCTTTCTTT
TRBJ2-5 | NA | NA | TRBV7-2 | CAEGGSGNQETQYF | TGTGCCGAAGGGGGAAGCGGCAACCAAGAGACCCAGTACTTC
TRBJ2-7 | NA | NA | TRBV6-2/TRBV6-3 | CASSYSRTLAGSEQYF | TGTGCCAGCAGTTACTCGCGTACCCTAGCTGGCTCCGAGCAGTACTTC
TRBJ2-7 | NA | TRBD2 | TRBV19 | CASSISGLAESYEQYF | TGTGCCAGTAGTATAAGCGGACTAGCGGAGTCCTACGAGCAGTACTTC
TRBJ2-7 | NA | TRBD1 | TRBV2 | CASSDPGTGNYEQYF | TGTGCCAGCAGTGACCCAGGGACAGGGAACTACGAGCAGTACTTC
TRBJ2-7 | few | NA | TRBV11-3 | CASSLSGNTYEQYF | TGTGCCAGCAGCTTATCAGGGAACACCTACGAGCAGTACTTC
TRBJ1-2 | few | NA | TRBV5-1 | CASSSIGFSYGYTF | TGCGCCAGCAGCTCTATCGGTTTCTCCTATGGCTACACCTTC
TRBJ2-5 | few | NA | TRBV7-9 | CASSQAAWSETQYF | TGTGCCAGCAGCCAGGCGGCCTGGAGCGAGACCCAGTACTTC
TRBJ2-7 | NA | NA | TRBV4-3 | CASSQEARLTYEQYF | TGCGCCAGCAGCCAAGAGGCGCGGCTTACCTACGAGCAGTACTTC
TRBJ1-2 | NA | NA | TRBV9 | CASIQNRDYFIVGYTF | TGTGCCAGCATTCAGAACCGGGACTACTTTATAGTGGGCTACACCTTC
TRBJ1-1 | few | NA | TRBV12-3/TRBV12-4 | CASSSGQDTEAFF | TGTGCCAGCAGTTCGGGACAAGACACTGAAGCTTTCTTT
TRBJ1-3 | few | NA | TRBV29-1 | CSVEDEGISGNTIYF | TGCAGCGTTGAAGATGAGGGCATCTCTGGAAACACCATATATTTT